The clone carrying this T cell receptor beta chain was observed a handful of times. From the RT-PCR reads, TCRdb called clonotypes with MiXCR, one entry per CDR3 protein. The sample comprises roughly 960,000 distinct CDR3 sequences, roughly 18% of which are singletons, and around 6% rests with the top ten. This CDR3 spans 16 amino acids. Germline loops: CDR1 DFQATT, CDR2 SNEGSKA (reference sequence). V lost 0 bases and J lost 5; bases outside the gene matches: 9. The data were taken from a study of patients and donors after allogeneic stem cell transplantation. Material: blood, either unsorted or a sorted T cell fraction (not recorded which). The chain has TRBV20-1 and TRBJ2-1; 8 bases line up with TRBD1. This TCR was sampled from a human donor who was either an allogeneic HSCT recipient or a stem cell or donor lymphocyte infusion donor (not recorded which). It is not recorded whose cells these are; they may come from a transplant donor. The CDR3 loop reads CSARDGARGQNNEQFF. CDR3 DNA sequence: TGCAGTGCTAGAGATGGAGCCAGGGGGCAAAACAATGAGCAGTTCTTC.